The clone carrying this TCR beta chain was seen a single time. Systemic immunosuppression or a history of autoimmune disease excluded patients. Blood draws occurred at baseline, cycle 4 day 1, and cycle 7 day 1. This CDR3 spans 13 amino acids. The germline CDR1 and CDR2 sequences are SNHLY and FYNNEI. V was shortened by 7 bases and J by 0 bases, with 7 bases between the two germline ends. This sample was included in a study of OX40 agonist ivuxolimab in advanced cancers. About the study: Patients were given ivuxolimab, an antibody that agonizes OX40 (CD134). Ivuxolimab was delivered to patients intravenously every 2 weeks at doses spanning 0.01 to 10 mg/kg.

TCRdb's copy holds only in-frame clones and misses some; the assay was immunoSEQ multiplex PCR. The sample consists of 60,000 to 75,000 clones, approximately 94% of them appearing once. This specimen consisted of CD4+ or CD8+ T cells sorted from blood, obtained in a trial of the OX40 agonist ivuxolimab. This TCR derives from an adult with an advanced solid tumor such as melanoma, head and neck, liver or kidney cancer. The rearrangement links TRBV2 to TRBJ1-5; no clear D. The CDR3 DNA reads TGTGCCAGCACATGGAATAGCAATCAGCCCCAGCATTTT. The encoded protein is CASTWNSNQPQHF. Together with reference TRBV2 and TRBJ1-5, the CDR3 gives the full variable domain: EPEVTQTPSHQVTQMGQEVILRCVPISNHLYFYWYRQILGQKVEFLVSFYNNEISEKSEIFDDQFSVERPDGSNFTLKIRSTKLEDSAMYFCASTWNSNQPQHFGDGTRLSIL.